The following is a TCR beta chain sequence with its context. Its cognate antigen is unknown. This specimen comes from a study of OX40 agonist ivuxolimab in advanced cancers. The overall study: Patients' therapy was ivuxolimab, an antibody that acts as an agonist of OX40 (CD134). Findings of the study overall: There was clonal expansion of CD4+ and CD8+ blood T cells by week 6 at 0.1 to 3.0 mg/kg. Partial responders dosed at 0.1-3.0 mg/kg displayed clonal expansion ranking among the lowest.

The CDR3 loop spans 12 amino acids. Germline lookup yields CDR1 MDHEN and CDR2 SYDVKM. The ends lost 8 bases at V and 8 bases at J; junction bases unmatched: 8. Repertoires were generated with immunoSEQ multiplex PCR, while TCRdb's copy carries only in-frame clones and drops some. The sample yields over 100,000 clones, around 89% seen once. V gene TRBV28 combines with J gene TRBJ1-2; 7 positions match TRBD1. This clonotype originated in an adult with an advanced solid tumor such as melanoma, head and neck, liver or kidney cancer. The source material was CD4+ or CD8+ T cells sorted from blood, sampled in a trial of the OX40 agonist ivuxolimab. CDR3: CASGQQGRGYTF. CDR3 sequence (DNA): TGTGCCAGCGGCCAACAGGGGAGAGGCTACACCTTC.